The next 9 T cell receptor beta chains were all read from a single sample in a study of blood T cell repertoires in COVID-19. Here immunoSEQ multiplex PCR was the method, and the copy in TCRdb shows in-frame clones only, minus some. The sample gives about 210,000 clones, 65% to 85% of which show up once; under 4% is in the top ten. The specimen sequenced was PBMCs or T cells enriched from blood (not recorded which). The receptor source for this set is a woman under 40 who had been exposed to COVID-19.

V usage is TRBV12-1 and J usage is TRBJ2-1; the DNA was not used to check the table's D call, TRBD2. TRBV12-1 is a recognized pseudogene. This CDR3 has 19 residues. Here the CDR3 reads CASSCTGTSPLRWLNEQFF. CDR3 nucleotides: TGTGCCAGCAGCTGCACCGGGACTAGTCCCCTGAGGTGGTTAAATGAGCAGTTCTTC.

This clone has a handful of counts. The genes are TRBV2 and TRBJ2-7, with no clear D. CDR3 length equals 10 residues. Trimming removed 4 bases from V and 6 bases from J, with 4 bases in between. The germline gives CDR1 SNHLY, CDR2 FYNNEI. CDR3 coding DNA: TGTGCCAGCAGTGCGTCCGAGCAGTACTTC. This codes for CASSASEQYF.

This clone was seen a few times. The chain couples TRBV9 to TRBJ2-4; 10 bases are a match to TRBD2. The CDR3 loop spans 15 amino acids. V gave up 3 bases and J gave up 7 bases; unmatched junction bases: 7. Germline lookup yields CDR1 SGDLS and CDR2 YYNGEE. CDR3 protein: CASSASGTSVNIQYF. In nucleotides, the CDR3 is TGTGCCAGCAGCGCCTCCGGGACTAGCGTTAACATTCAGTACTTC.

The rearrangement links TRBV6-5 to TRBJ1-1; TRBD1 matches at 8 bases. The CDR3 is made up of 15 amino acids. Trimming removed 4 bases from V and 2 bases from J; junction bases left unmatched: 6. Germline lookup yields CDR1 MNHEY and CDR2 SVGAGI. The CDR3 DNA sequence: TGTGCCAGCAGTTCCTGGACAGGGAAAAACACTGAAGCTTTCTTT. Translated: CASSSWTGKNTEAFF.

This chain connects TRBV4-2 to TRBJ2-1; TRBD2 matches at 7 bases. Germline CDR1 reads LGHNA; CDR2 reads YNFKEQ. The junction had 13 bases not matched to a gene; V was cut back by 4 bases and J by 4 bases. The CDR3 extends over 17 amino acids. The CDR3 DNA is TGTGCCAGCAGCCGAGTACTATTCAGAGCGGGGTACAATGAGCAGTTCTTC. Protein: CASSRVLFRAGYNEQFF.

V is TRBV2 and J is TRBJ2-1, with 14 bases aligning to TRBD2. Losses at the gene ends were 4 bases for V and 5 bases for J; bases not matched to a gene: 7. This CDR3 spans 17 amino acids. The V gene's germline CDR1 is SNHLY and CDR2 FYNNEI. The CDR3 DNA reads TGTGCCAGCAGTGGCTTTCGGACTAGCGGGGGGAACAATGAGCAGTTCTTC. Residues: CASSGFRTSGGNNEQFF.

CDR3 DNA sequence: TGCGCCAGCAGCCCGGAATCCACAGGAGCCAAAAACATTCAGTACTTC. Amino acid sequence: CASSPESTGAKNIQYF. This chain links TRBV4-1 with TRBJ2-4; the D gene is possibly TRBD1 (5 bases). CDR1 and CDR2 from the germline V gene are MGHRA and YSYEKL. The CDR3 loop spans 16 amino acids. Deletions cut 4 bases from V and 0 bases from J, with 13 bases between.

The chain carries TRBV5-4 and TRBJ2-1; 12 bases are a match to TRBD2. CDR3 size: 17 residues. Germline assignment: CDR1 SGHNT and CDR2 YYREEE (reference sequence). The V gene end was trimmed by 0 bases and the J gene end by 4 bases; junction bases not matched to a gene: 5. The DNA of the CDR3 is TGTGCCAGCAGCTTGGGGACTAGCGGGACCCGTTACAATGAGCAGTTCTTC. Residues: CASSLGTSGTRYNEQFF.

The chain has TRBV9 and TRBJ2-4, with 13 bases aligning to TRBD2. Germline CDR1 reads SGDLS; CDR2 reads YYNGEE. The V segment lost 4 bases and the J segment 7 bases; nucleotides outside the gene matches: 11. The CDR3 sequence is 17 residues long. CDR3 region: CASSRSPLAGGRNIQYF. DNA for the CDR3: TGTGCCAGCAGCCGGTCTCCACTAGCGGGGGGGCGGAACATTCAGTACTTC.